This T cell receptor beta chain was identified in a study of T cells in narcolepsy. The repertoire was sequenced with immunoSEQ multiplex PCR; TCRdb's copy has only in-frame clones and lacks some. The sample records around 25,000 clones, about four fifths being singletons. This clone was seen a single time. The CDR3 length is 15 residues. CDR1 and CDR2 (germline): SGHRS, YFSETQ. The germline V and J ends were trimmed by 2 bases and 6 bases, with 16 bases remaining between them. This clonotype originated in a human donor with narcolepsy. The chain uses TRBV5-1 and TRBJ2-3, with D perhaps matching TRBD2 (6 bases). Sequenced input: CD45RA- memory CD4+ T cells from PBMCs. This CDR3 reads CASSFPPAGTDTQYF. For the CDR3, the DNA is TGCGCCAGCAGCTTCCCACCTGCGGGGACGGATACGCAGTATTTT.